Here is one T cell receptor beta chain with its context. The sample holds many counts of this clonotype. What this receptor recognizes is not known. No base quality information exists; no much larger clone differs at one position. For sequencing, an Illumina NovaSeq 6000 was employed. TCRalpha and TCRbeta cDNA libraries were constructed by 5'RACE with constant-segment primers, with sample barcodes and unique molecular identifiers being introduced. RNA was extracted from every sample with Trizol reagent. The libraries were amplified in two PCR steps, and the second step added a second sample barcode and Illumina TruSeq adapters. The libraries were sequenced on an Illumina NovaSeq using 2 x 150 bp paired-end reads. The original methods were these. The reads were demultiplexed and collapsed into UMI-guided consensus sequences using migec v1.2.7. Using mixcr v2.1.11, UMI consensuses were aligned to TRA and TRB V and J templates and then assembled into clonotypes. Clonotypes were classified as expanded or contracted when called significant by both edgeR and NoisET, with noise models trained on biological replicates. For edgeR calls, the thresholds were a false discovery rate-adjusted p below 0.01 and a log2 fold-change of 1. As an exploratory analysis of dynamics, PCA with hierarchical clustering was applied to max-normalized trajectories of the 1000 most abundant clonotypes. Separately sequenced CD4+ and CD8+ repertoires were used to assign the CD4 or CD8 phenotype of responding clones. Clones were called with MiXCR by TCRdb after fastp trimmed the public reads at Q25, and only in-frame beta chains were retained. A single entry per CDR3 protein holds the most common genes and DNA from its merged rows. The V and J calls and clone size are TCRdb's, not the authors'. The sample table lists approximately 300,000 distinct CDR3 sequences, roughly 21% of them with a count of one. Under 25% of the sample belongs to the ten largest clones.

PBMCs were isolated by Ficoll-Paque density gradient centrifugation. As encoded in the germline V gene, CDR1 is MNHEY while CDR2 is SVGAGI. V is shortened by 8 bases, J by 4 bases, and the region joining them spans 6 bases. From the cysteine up to the phenylalanine, the CDR3 has a length of 11 residues. CDR3 DNA only is kept here, 33 bases in frame from base 1. This entry is derived from a study of T-cell memory formation after mild COVID-19 (dated by TCRdb to about 2021). About the investigation overall: TCR sequence clusters from the two donors were found to be largely donor specific. In a couple of donors, T-cell clones that expanded and contracted after mild COVID-19 were tracked by sequencing TCRalpha and TCRbeta repertoires over time. Two young, previously healthy adult volunteers, one female and one male, were included in the cohort.

Study-wide findings and limitations: SARS-CoV-2 specificity was not confirmed for the second-wave clones peaking on day 37. Contracting CD4+ clones were found mainly in CM and EM memory subsets, while CD8+ clones were enriched in EMRA. Clones contracting from day 15 to 85 had balanced CD4/CD8 phenotypes, while a second wave expanding from day 15 to 37 was biased towards CD4+. Some responding clones were detected in pre-infection memory, which suggested that pre-existing cross-reactive memory T cells had joined the SARS-CoV-2 response. Only two mild cases were covered in the study, and larger cohorts including severe cases with pre-infection samples were considered necessary.

The chain couples TRBV6-5 to TRBJ2-1; no D gene call is confident. The receptor comes from a man aged 18 to 29 who had mild COVID-19 (a few samples of this study predate the infection). The sample titles of this study are shuffled in the database, so cell type and time point are left out; the donor was told from shared clones. The sequencing input was PBMCs or a T cell subset sorted from them (not recorded which). The CDR3: CASGSYNEQFF. The DNA is as follows: TGTGCCAGCGGGTCGTACAATGAGCAGTTCTTC.